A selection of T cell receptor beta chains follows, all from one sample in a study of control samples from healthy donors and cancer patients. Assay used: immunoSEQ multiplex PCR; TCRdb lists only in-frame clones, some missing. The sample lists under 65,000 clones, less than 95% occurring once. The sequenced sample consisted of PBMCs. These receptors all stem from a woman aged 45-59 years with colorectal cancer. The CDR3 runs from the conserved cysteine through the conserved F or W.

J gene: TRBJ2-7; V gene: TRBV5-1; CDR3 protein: CASSFQTSVLSSYEQYF
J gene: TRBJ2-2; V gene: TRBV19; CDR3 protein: CVSRRDRGTAGELFF
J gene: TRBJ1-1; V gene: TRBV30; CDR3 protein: CAWGTAEAFF
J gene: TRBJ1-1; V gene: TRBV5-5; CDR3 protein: CASSWEFLNTEAFF
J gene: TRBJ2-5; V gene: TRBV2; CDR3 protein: CASSEFSGEVETQYF
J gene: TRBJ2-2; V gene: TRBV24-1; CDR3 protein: CATSEFGSSSGMTGELFF
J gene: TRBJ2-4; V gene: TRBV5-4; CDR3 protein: CASSYDVGKNIQYF
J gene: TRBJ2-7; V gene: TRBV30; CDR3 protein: CAWSGSGTYEQYF
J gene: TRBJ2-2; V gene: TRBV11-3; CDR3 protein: CASNLAGSNSLAGELFF
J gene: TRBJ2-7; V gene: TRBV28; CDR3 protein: CASSGTKAEYYEQYF
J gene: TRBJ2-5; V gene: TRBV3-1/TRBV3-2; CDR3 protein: CASSQDGTSLKETQYF
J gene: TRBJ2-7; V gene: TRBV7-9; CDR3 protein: CASSRGVEQYF
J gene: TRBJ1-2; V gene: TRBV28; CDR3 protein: CASSFGAGNYGYTF
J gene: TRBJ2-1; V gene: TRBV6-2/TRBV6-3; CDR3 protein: CASSSGLAGWQGQFF
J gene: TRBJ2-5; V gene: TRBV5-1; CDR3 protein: CASSRLGQETQYF
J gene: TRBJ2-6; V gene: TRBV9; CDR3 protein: CASSPPHRVGSGEGAGANVLTF
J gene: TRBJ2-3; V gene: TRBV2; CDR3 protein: CASAQSTDTQYF
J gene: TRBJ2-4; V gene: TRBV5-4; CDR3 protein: CASSLLIPGIKNIQYF
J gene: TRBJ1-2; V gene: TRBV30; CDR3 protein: CAWAGPGLNYGYTF
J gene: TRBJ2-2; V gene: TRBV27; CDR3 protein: CASSSTSGGTGELFF
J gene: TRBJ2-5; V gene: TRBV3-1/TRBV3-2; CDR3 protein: CASSQGIGEETQYF
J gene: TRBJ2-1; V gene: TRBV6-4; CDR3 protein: CASSKRASGSLYNEQFF
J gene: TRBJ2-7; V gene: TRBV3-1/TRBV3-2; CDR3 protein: CASSRSLAVSSDEQYF
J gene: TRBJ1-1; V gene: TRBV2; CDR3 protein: CASSVGLGYTEAFF
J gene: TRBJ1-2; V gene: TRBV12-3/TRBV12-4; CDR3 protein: CASSLIGGDGYTF
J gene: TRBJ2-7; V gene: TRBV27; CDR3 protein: CASSFRTSADEQYF
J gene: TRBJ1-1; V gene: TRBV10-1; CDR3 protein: CASRQGLNTEAFF
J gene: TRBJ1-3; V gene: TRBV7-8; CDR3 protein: CASSTRDIGNTIYF
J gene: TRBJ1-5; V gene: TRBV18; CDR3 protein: CASSSRDRDQPQHF
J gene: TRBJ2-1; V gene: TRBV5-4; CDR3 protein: CASSLAERTYNEQFF
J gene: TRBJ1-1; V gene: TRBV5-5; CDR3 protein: CASSFDGLNTEAFF
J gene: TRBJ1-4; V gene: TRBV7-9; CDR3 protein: CASSLVVGVTNEKLFF
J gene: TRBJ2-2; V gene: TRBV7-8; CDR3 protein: CASSLADGPGRHTGELFF
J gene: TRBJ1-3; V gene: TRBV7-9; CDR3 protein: CASKTQGVNLDTIYF
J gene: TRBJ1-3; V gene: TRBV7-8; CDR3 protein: CASSLVGGTGNTIYF
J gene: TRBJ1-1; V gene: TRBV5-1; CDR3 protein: CASSLDRGQTEAFF
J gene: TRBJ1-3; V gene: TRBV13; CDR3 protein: CASSLRRGRIGNTIYF
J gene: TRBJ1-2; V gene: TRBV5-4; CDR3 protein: CASSAATDSYGYTF
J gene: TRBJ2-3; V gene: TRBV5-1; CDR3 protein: CASSLDEGTTDTQYF
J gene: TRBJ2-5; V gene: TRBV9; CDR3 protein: CASSVGQGRETQYF
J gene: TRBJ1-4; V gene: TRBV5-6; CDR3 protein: CASSQAGDEKLFF
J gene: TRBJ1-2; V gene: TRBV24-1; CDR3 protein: CATSDEYGYTF
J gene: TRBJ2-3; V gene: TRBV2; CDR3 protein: CASSEQGYTDTQYF
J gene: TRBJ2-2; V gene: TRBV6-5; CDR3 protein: CASSFDGPANTGELFF
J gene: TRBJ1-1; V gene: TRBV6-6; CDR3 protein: CASSDEDRGNTEAFF
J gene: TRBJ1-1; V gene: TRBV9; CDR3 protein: CASSSNWGGTEAFF
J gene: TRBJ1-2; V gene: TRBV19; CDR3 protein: CASSIGTGYGYTF
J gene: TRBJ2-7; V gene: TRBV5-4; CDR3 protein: CASSWGTGGEQYF
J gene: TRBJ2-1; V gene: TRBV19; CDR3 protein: CASSMTSGSSYNEQFF
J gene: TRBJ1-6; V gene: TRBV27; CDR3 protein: CASTQGFSPLHF